This is a list of T cell receptor beta chains from one sample in a study of T cell responses to AZD1222 COVID-19 vaccine. TCRdb keeps only in-frame clones here, not all; method: immunoSEQ multiplex PCR. The sample has around 130,000 clones, more than 75% seen once. The material was peripheral blood, obtained 28 days after the second AZD1222 dose. These TCRs come from an adult who received the AZD1222 COVID-19 vaccine. Each CDR3 is given with its conserved first and last residue. The order of the fields is clone size, V gene, D gene, J gene, CDR3 protein, CDR3 DNA. D genes are given only for firm matches. Part of the rows lack a size; the others show once, few, many or a class for expanded clones.

few,TRBV6-5,.,TRBJ2-7,CASTEGPQLQQYF,TGTGCCAGCACCGAGGGGCCCCAATTACAGCAGTACTTC
.,TRBV30,.,TRBJ1-2,CAWSDRSGGYTF,TGTGCCTGGAGTGACCGGTCCGGTGGCTACACCTTC
.,TRBV5-1,.,TRBJ2-7,CASSPFIGVYEQYF,TGCGCCAGCAGCCCCTTTATCGGTGTCTACGAGCAGTACTTC
.,TRBV18,.,TRBJ1-4,CASSPGSTGTEKLFF,TGTGCCAGCTCACCCGGCTCCACAGGAACTGAAAAACTGTTTTTT
.,TRBV20-1,.,TRBJ2-3,CSASLSAHTDTQYF,TGCAGTGCTAGTTTGTCGGCCCACACAGATACGCAGTATTTT
.,TRBV18,.,TRBJ2-3,CASSSRRVDTQYF,TGTGCCAGCTCATCGCGCCGGGTAGATACGCAGTATTTT
many,TRBV5-1,TRBD1,TRBJ1-1,CASRETGGGRNTEAFF,TGCGCCAGCAGAGAAACAGGGGGCGGTAGGAACACTGAAGCTTTCTTT
few,TRBV7-8,.,TRBJ1-5,CASGPSSRRVSVNQPQHF,TGTGCCAGCGGGCCCAGCAGTAGGAGGGTATCGGTAAATCAGCCCCAGCATTTT
.,TRBV30,.,TRBJ1-1,CAHAPPGGTEAFF,TGTGCCCACGCACCGCCGGGGGGGACTGAAGCTTTCTTT
.,TRBV5-4,.,TRBJ2-7,CASSLERRIPSSSYEQYF,TGTGCCAGCAGCTTGGAACGGCGTATCCCTTCTAGCTCCTACGAGCAGTACTTC
.,TRBV29-1,.,TRBJ1-2,CSVVSQSGGYTF,TGCAGCGTTGTCTCCCAGTCCGGTGGCTACACCTTC
.,TRBV10-3,.,TRBJ1-1,CAITRGVPFTEAFF,TGTGCCATCACGAGAGGGGTTCCGTTCACTGAAGCTTTCTTT
.,TRBV10-3,.,TRBJ1-3,CAISRDVGYSGNTIYF,TGTGCCATCAGCCGGGACGTAGGATACTCTGGAAACACCATATATTTT
.,TRBV10-3,.,TRBJ1-2,CASGADNYGYTF,TGTGCCTCCGGGGCGGACAACTATGGCTACACCTTC
.,TRBV6-5,TRBD2,TRBJ2-1,CASSWDPSGITDEQFF,TGTGCCAGCAGTTGGGACCCTAGCGGGATAACCGATGAGCAGTTCTTC
few,TRBV9,.,TRBJ2-6,CASSVGLGGLSSGANVLTF,TGTGCCAGCAGCGTAGGGTTGGGGGGCCTTAGCTCTGGGGCCAACGTCCTGACTTTC
.,TRBV19,.,TRBJ1-6,CASSRGGSYNSPLHF,TGTGCCAGTAGCAGGGGCGGCTCCTATAATTCACCCCTCCACTTT
.,TRBV7-8,TRBD1,TRBJ1-5,CASSPRDRRINQPQHF,TGTGCCAGCAGCCCCCGGGACAGACGGATCAATCAGCCCCAGCATTTT
once,TRBV11-2,TRBD1,TRBJ1-5,CASSLGGQSNQPQHF,TGTGCCAGCAGCTTGGGGGGACAGAGCAATCAGCCCCAGCATTTT
.,TRBV6-2/TRBV6-3,.,TRBJ1-5,CASSPNWGGASYPQHF,TGTGCCAGCAGTCCAAACTGGGGGGGCGCTTCGTATCCCCAGCATTTT
once,TRBV5-1,.,TRBJ2-3,CASSSGSTKFDDTQYF,TGCGCCAGCAGCTCGGGCAGCACAAAGTTTGACGATACGCAGTATTTT
.,TRBV19,.,TRBJ1-1,CASNGRAEVTEAFF,TGTGCCAGTAATGGCAGGGCGGAGGTCACTGAAGCTTTCTTT
.,TRBV7-2,TRBD1,TRBJ1-1,CASSSGGRTEAFF,TGTGCCAGCAGCTCAGGGGGCAGGACTGAAGCTTTCTTT
once,TRBV28,TRBD1,TRBJ1-5,CASSPLQGAVGIQPQHF,TGTGCCAGCAGTCCCTTACAGGGGGCCGTAGGAATTCAGCCCCAGCATTTT
.,TRBV28,TRBD1,TRBJ2-1,CATTGGPAYNEQFF,TGTGCCACGACAGGGGGACCGGCCTACAATGAGCAGTTCTTC
.,TRBV2,TRBD1,TRBJ1-4,CASFPGQGFYDEKLFF,TGTGCCAGCTTTCCGGGACAGGGGTTTTACGATGAAAAACTGTTTTTT
.,TRBV30,.,TRBJ1-2,CAWRQPGASGYTF,TGTGCCTGGAGACAGCCAGGGGCCTCCGGCTACACCTTC
.,TRBV7-6,.,TRBJ2-5,CASSVGAAAIVGETQYF,TGTGCCAGCAGCGTGGGAGCGGCGGCCATAGTCGGGGAGACCCAGTACTTC
.,TRBV5-6,.,TRBJ1-6,CASSLRQAPRVPLHF,TGTGCCAGCAGCTTACGACAGGCCCCCCGTGTTCCCCTCCACTTT
.,TRBV3-1/TRBV3-2,.,TRBJ1-5,CASSQSAQTQPQHF,TGTGCCAGCAGCCAATCCGCGCAGACCCAGCCCCAGCATTTT
.,TRBV4-1,TRBD1,TRBJ2-6,CASSPPSIHRDRSSGANVLTF,TGCGCCAGCAGCCCCCCTAGCATCCACCGGGACAGGAGCTCTGGGGCCAACGTCCTGACTTTC
.,TRBV27,.,TRBJ1-6,CASGLGGMDSPLHF,TGTGCCAGCGGCCTCGGGGGTATGGATTCACCCCTCCACTTT
.,TRBV7-2,.,TRBJ2-7,CASSLAPASLLAQYF,TGTGCCAGCAGCTTAGCGCCGGCCTCATTGTTGGCGCAGTACTTC
.,TRBV19,TRBD1,TRBJ1-5,CASSDRGNQPQHF,TGTGCCAGCAGCGACAGGGGAAATCAGCCCCAGCATTTT
.,TRBV7-3,.,TRBJ2-1,CASSSTVYNEQFF,TGTGCCAGCAGCTCGACAGTTTACAATGAGCAGTTCTTC
.,TRBV11-2,TRBD1,TRBJ2-2,CASSFGQAGTGELFF,TGTGCCAGCAGCTTCGGACAGGCAGGCACCGGGGAGCTGTTTTTT
.,TRBV6-5,.,TRBJ1-5,CASGPDRDQPQHF,TGTGCCAGCGGCCCGGACAGAGATCAGCCCCAGCATTTT
.,TRBV19,.,TRBJ1-5,CASSKRATGTSNQPQHF,TGTGCCAGTAGTAAAAGGGCAACAGGGACTAGCAATCAGCCCCAGCATTTT
once,TRBV18,.,TRBJ1-4,CASSPQGVWDEKLFF,TGTGCCAGCTCACCACAGGGAGTTTGGGATGAAAAACTGTTTTTT
.,TRBV28,.,TRBJ1-5,CASSLTPSQPQHF,TGTGCCAGCAGTTTGACTCCGAGTCAGCCCCAGCATTTT
.,TRBV5-1,.,TRBJ2-2,CASSPEHRVAGELFF,TGCGCCAGCAGCCCCGAACACAGGGTCGCCGGGGAGCTGTTTTTT
.,TRBV2,.,TRBJ2-5,CASSGGQETQYF,TGTGCCAGCAGTGGGGGCCAAGAGACCCAGTACTTC
.,TRBV6-5,.,TRBJ1-2,CASSYSSRGWGYTF,TGTGCCAGCAGTTACTCGAGCCGGGGATGGGGCTACACCTTC
.,TRBV5-1,.,TRBJ1-5,CASSLLPGDGNQPQHF,TGCGCCAGCAGCTTGTTGCCAGGGGATGGCAATCAGCCCCAGCATTTT
.,TRBV2,TRBD1,TRBJ1-5,CASSGTGSSQPQHF,TGTGCCAGCAGTGGGACAGGGAGCTCCCAGCCCCAGCATTTT
.,TRBV5-4,TRBD2,TRBJ2-7,CASSLPGTRSYEQYF,TGTGCCAGCAGCCTACCCGGGACTAGATCCTACGAGCAGTACTTC
.,TRBV28,.,TRBJ2-3,CASIFGGGATDTQYF,TGTGCCAGCATCTTCGGTGGGGGGGCAACAGATACGCAGTATTTT
.,TRBV7-3,.,TRBJ1-2,CASSFTPGINYGYTF,TGTGCCAGCAGCTTCACTCCAGGGATTAACTATGGCTACACCTTC
once,TRBV6-5,TRBD1,TRBJ2-6,CASSGTGGPNVLTF,TGTGCCAGTTCTGGGACAGGGGGTCCCAACGTCCTGACTTTC
once,TRBV15,.,TRBJ2-2,CATSGGGELFF,TGTGCCACCAGCGGAGGCGGGGAGCTGTTTTTT
once,TRBV6-5,.,TRBJ1-2,CASREVGAGYGYTF,TGTGCCAGCAGGGAGGTGGGGGCTGGCTATGGCTACACCTTC
.,TRBV19,.,TRBJ2-3,CASSTTGGDRSSTWF,TGTGCCAGTAGTACCACGGGCGGTGACAGGTCTTCCACTTGGTTT
.,TRBV5-1,.,TRBJ1-1,CASSAGGDTEAFF,TGCGCCAGCAGTGCTGGGGGGGACACTGAAGCTTTCTTT
.,TRBV4-3,.,TRBJ1-2,CASSQVLNRIDYGYTF,TGCGCCAGCAGCCAAGTGCTCAACAGGATTGATTATGGCTACACCTTC
.,TRBV2,TRBD2,TRBJ2-3,CASVDIAGATPSTDTQYF,TGTGCCAGCGTGGATATAGCGGGGGCAACGCCTAGCACAGATACGCAGTATTTT
.,TRBV29-1,.,TRBJ2-7,CSAGETNSYEQYF,TGCAGCGCCGGGGAGACCAACTCCTACGAGCAGTACTTC